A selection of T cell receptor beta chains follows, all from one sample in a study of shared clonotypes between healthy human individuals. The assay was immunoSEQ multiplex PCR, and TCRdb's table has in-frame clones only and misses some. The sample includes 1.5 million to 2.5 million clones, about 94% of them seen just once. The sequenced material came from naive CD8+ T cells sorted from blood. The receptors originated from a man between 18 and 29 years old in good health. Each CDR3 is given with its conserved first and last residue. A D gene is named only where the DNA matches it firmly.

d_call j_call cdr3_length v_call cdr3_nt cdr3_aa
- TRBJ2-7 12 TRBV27 TGTGCCAGCAGTTCCCCGGGCTACGAGCAGTACTTC CASSSPGYEQYF
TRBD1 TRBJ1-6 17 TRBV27 TGTGCCAGCAGTGGGACAGGGTGGAGCTCCTATAATTCACCCCTCCACTTT CASSGTGWSSYNSPLHF
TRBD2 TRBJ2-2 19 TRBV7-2 TGTGCCAGCAGCTTAGCAGCGGGAGACTTAGAAACAAACACCGGGGAGCTGTTTTTT CASSLAAGDLETNTGELFF
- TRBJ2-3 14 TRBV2 TGTGCCAGCAGTGAACGAGGGTCCACAGATACGCAGTATTTT CASSERGSTDTQYF
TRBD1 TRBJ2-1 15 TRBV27 TGTGCCAGCAGTTGGGACAGGAACCCCTACAATGAGCAGTTCTTC CASSWDRNPYNEQFF
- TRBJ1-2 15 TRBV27 TGTGCCAGCAGCCGGGCCCTACAGGGATCCTATGGCTACACCTTC CASSRALQGSYGYTF
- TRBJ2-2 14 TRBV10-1 TGCGCCAGCAGTGAGGTCCCTCGCGCCGGGGAGCTGTTTTTT CASSEVPRAGELFF
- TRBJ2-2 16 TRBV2 TGTGCCGTCAAATTCCAGGCCCTCGATATCACCGGGGAGCTGTTTTTT CAVKFQALDITGELFF
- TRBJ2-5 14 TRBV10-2 TGCGCCAGCATGTCCACCGACCACCAAGAGACCCAGTACTTC CASMSTDHQETQYF
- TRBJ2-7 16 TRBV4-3 TGCGCCAGCAGCCAAGATTACGGGGGACCCCCATACGAGCAGTACTTC CASSQDYGGPPYEQYF
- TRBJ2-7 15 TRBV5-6 TGTGCCAGCAGCTGGGCGGTCGGGAGTAACTACGAGCAGTACTTC CASSWAVGSNYEQYF
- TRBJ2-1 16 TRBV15 TGTGCCACCAGCAGTTCAACCGGGACTCTCTCCTATGAGCAGTTCTTC CATSSSTGTLSYEQFF
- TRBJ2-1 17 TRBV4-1 TGCGCCAGCAGCCAAGATGAGCCAGGGCCCTCCTACAATGAGCAGTTCTTC CASSQDEPGPSYNEQFF
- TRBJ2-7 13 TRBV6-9 TGTGCCAGCAGTACCCCCTGGGGCGACGAGCAGTACTTC CASSTPWGDEQYF
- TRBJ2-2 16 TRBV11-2 TGTGCCAGCAGCTTATTGATTGGCGCGAACACCGGGGAGCTGTTTTTT CASSLLIGANTGELFF
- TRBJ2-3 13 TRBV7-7 TGTGCTAGCAGCCCTGAGAGGTCAGATACGCAGTATTTT CASSPERSDTQYF
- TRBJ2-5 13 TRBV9 TGTGCCAGCAGCGCCACTAGCCAAGAGACCCAGTACTTC CASSATSQETQYF
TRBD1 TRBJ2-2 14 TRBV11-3 TGTGCCAGCAGCCCAAGGGGGCAGACCGGGGAGCTGTTTTTT CASSPRGQTGELFF
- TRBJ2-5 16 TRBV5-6 TGTGCCAGCAGCTGGGCCGGTAGGGGGGACCAAGAGACCCAGTACTTC CASSWAGRGDQETQYF
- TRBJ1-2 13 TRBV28 TGTGCCAGCAGTTTATTAGGGGAAAGTGGCTACACCTTC CASSLLGESGYTF
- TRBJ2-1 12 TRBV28 TGTGCCAGCAGTTTAGGGACTTTCGTGCAGTTCTTC CASSLGTFVQFF
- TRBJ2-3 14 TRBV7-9 TGTGCCAGCAGACCCCCAATCAGCACAGATACGCAGTATTTT CASRPPISTDTQYF
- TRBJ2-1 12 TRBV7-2 TGTGCCAGCAGCTTTGGCTACAATGAGCAGTTCTTC CASSFGYNEQFF
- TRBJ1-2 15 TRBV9 TGTGCCAGCAGCGAGGGGGACTCCCGAGACTATGGCTACACCTTC CASSEGDSRDYGYTF
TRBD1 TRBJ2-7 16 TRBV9 TGTGCCAGCAGCGAGGGGACAGGGACCCTCTCCTACGAGCAGTACTTC CASSEGTGTLSYEQYF
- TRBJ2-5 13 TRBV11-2 TGTGCCAGCAGCCCCCCAAGTACTCCCTTCCAGTACTTC CASSPPSTPFQYF